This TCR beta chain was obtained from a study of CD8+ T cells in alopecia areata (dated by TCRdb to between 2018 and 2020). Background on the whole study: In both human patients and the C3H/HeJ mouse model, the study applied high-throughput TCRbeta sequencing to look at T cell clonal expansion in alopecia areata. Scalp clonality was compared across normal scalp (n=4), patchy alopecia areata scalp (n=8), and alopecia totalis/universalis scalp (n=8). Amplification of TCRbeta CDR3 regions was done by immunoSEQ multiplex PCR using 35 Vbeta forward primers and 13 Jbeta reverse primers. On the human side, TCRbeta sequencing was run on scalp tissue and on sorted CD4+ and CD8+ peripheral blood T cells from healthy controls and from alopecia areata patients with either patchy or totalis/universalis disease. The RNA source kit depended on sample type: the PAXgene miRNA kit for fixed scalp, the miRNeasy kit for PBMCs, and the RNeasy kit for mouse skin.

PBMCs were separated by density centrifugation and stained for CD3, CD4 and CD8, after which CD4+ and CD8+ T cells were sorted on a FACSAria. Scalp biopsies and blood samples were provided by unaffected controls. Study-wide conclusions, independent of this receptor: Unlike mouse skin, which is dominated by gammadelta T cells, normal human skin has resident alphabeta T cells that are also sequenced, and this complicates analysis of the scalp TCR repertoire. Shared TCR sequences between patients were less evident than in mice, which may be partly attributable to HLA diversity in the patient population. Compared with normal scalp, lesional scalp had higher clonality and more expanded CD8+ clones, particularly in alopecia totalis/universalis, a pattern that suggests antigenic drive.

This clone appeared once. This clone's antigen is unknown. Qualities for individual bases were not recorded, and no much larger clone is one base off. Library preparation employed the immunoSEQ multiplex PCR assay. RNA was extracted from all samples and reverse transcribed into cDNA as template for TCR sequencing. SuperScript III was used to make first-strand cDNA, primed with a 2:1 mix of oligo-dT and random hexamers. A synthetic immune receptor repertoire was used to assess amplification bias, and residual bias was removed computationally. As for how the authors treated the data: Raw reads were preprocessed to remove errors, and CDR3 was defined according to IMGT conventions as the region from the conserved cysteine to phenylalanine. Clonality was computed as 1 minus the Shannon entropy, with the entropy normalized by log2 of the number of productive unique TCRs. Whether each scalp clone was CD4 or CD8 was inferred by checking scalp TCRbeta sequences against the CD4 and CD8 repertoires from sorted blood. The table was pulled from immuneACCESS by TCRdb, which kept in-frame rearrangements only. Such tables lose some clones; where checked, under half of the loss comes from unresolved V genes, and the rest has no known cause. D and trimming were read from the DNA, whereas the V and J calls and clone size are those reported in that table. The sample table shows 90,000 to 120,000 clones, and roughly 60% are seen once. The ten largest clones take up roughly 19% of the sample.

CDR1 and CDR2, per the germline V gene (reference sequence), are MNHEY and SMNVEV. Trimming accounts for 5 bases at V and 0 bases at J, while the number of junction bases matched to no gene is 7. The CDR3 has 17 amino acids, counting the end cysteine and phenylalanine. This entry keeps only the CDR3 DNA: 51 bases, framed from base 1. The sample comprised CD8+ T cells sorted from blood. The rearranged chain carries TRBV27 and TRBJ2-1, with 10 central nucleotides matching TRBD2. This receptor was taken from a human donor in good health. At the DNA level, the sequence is TGTGCCAGCAGTCTAACTAGCGGGGCAAGCTCCTACAATGAGCAGTTCTTC. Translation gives CASSLTSGASSYNEQFF.